The following is a TCR beta chain sequence with its context. The antigen is not known. For the second PCR, which ran for 7 to 11 cycles, a sample-barcoded 5' primer and a J-beta primer mix were used. TCRdb re-analysed the 5' RACE reads in MiXCR, keeping a single row per CDR3 protein. The data show about 1 million distinct CDR3 sequences, around 43% seen once. Looked up from germline, CDR1 is SGHVS and CDR2 is FQNEAQ. Trimming at V came to 1 base and at J to 8 bases, leaving 4 bases not matched to a gene. CDR3 length: 14 residues. The data are from a study of blood T cells in healthy people across ages. General study results and limits: Among long-lived donors, naive CD4+ cells were more numerous and diversity higher than in aged donors.

The specimen sequenced was blood. The sequence was collected from a woman aged 55-69 years in good health. The J gene is TRBJ1-2, the V gene TRBV7-8; the match to TRBD1 covers 10 bases. The CDR3 nucleotides read TGTGCCAGCAGCTTAGTGGACAGGGGGAGCGGCTACACCTTC. Its translation: CASSLVDRGSGYTF. The variable domain in full, with the rest retrieved from reference TRBV7-8 and TRBJ1-2, is GAGVSQSPRYKVAKRGQDVALRCDPISGHVSLFWYQQALGQGPEFLTYFQNEAQLDKSGLPSDRFFAERPEGSVSTLKIQRTQQEDSAVYLCASSLVDRGSGYTFGSGTRLTVV.